This TCR beta chain was profiled in a study of blood T cells in healthy people across ages. A note on this clonotype: Its target is not known.

The germline gives CDR1 MNHEY, CDR2 SVGEGT. V was cut by 7 bases and J by 13 bases, with 15 bases left in between. This CDR3 is 11 amino acids long. The use of a sample-barcoded 5' primer and a J-beta primer mix characterized a second PCR of 7 to 11 cycles. In TCRdb, the 5' RACE reads were re-called with MiXCR into one record per CDR3 protein. This table holds a few hundred thousand distinct CDR3 sequences, 27% found once. Study outcomes and limitations: There were more naive CD4+ cells and higher diversity in long-lived donors than in aged donors. Shifts in expanded clonotypes may have been confounded by donor CMV status, which was unknown.

This chain joins TRBV6-2 or TRBV6-3 and TRBJ2-3; D might be TRBD1 (6 bases). The sequencing sample was made of blood. This clonotype was obtained from a woman in her 70s in good health. The CDR3 is CASTSGWTEYF. The CDR3 DNA sequence: TGTGCCAGCACCTCCGGGTGGACAGAGTATTTT.